This T cell receptor beta chain was retrieved from a study of blood T cell repertoires in COVID-19. Repertoires were generated with immunoSEQ multiplex PCR, while TCRdb's copy carries only in-frame clones and drops some. Among 80,000 to 100,000 clones, 80% were seen once, and the ten largest hold 10%. Germline-derived CDR1 and CDR2 are GTSNPN and SVGIG (reference sequence). The CDR3 is 14 residues long. V shed 5 bases and J shed 0 bases, with 13 bases lying between them. Sequenced sample: peripheral blood. The V call is TRBV30, the J call TRBJ2-5, with TRBD2 as a possible D gene (6 bases). The receptor was isolated from a woman aged 70-85 years with acute or convalescent COVID-19. The CDR3 loop is CAWGGGGNQETQYF. The CDR3 DNA follows: TGTGCCTGGGGAGGAGGAGGGAACCAAGAGACCCAGTACTTC.